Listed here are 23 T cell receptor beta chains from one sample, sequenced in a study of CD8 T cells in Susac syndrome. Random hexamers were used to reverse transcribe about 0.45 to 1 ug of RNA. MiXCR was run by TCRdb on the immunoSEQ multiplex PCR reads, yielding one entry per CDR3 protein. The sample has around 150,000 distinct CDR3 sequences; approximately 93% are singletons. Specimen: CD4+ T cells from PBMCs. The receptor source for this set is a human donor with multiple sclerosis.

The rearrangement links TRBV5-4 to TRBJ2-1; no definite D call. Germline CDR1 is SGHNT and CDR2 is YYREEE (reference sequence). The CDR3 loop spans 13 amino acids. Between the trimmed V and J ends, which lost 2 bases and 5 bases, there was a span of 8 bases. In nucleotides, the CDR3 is TGTGCCAGCAGCTTCCCCCACGACAATGAGCAGTTCTTC. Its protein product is CASSFPHDNEQFF.

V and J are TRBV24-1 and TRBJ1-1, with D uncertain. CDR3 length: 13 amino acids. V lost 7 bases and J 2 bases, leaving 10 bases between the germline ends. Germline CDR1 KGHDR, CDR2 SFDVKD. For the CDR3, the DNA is TGTGCCACCAGAAGTGCAAGTAACACTGAAGCTTTCTTT. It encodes CATRSASNTEAFF.

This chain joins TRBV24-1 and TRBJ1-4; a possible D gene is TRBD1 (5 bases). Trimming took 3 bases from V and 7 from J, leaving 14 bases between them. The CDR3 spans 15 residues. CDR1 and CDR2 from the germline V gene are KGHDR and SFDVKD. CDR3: CATSDKGTVAEKLFF. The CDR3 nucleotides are TGTGCCACCAGTGATAAGGGGACCGTGGCTGAAAAACTGTTTTTT.

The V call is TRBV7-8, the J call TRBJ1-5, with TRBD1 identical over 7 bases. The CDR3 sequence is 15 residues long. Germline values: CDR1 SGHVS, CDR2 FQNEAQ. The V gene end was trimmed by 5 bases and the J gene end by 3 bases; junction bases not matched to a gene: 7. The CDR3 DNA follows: TGTGCCAGCAGCCCAAGAGGGGGCGTCAATCAGCCCCAGCATTTT. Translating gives CASSPRGGVNQPQHF.

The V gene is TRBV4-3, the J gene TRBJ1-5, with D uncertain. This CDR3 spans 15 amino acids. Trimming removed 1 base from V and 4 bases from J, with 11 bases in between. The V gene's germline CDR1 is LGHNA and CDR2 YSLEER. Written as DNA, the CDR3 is TGCGCCAGCAGCCAAGTCATCAACGGAAATCAGCCCCAGCATTTT. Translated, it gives CASSQVINGNQPQHF.

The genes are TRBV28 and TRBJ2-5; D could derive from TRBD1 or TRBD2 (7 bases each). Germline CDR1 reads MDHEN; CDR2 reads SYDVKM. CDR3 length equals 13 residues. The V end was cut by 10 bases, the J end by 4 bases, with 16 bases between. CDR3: CATQGGARETQYF. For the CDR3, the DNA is TGTGCCACCCAGGGGGGGGCCCGAGAGACCCAGTACTTC.

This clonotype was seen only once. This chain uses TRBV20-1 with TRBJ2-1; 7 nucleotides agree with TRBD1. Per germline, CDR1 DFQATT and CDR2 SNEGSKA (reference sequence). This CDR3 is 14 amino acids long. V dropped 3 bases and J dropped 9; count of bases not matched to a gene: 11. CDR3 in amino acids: CSASAQTGLGEQFF. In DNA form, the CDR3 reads TGCAGTGCTAGTGCCCAGACAGGGTTGGGTGAGCAGTTCTTC.

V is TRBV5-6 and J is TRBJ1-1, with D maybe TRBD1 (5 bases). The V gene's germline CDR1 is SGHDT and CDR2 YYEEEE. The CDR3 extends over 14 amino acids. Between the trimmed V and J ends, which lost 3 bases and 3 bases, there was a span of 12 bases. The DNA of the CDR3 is TGTGCCAGCAGCTCCGGCGGACAATACACTGAAGCTTTCTTT. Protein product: CASSSGGQYTEAFF.

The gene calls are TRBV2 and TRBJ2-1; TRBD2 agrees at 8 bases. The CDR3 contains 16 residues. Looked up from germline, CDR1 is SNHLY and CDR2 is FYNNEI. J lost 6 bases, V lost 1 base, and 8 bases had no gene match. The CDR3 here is CASSEVTGLDINEQFF. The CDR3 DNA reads TGTGCCAGCAGTGAAGTGACGGGACTAGACATCAATGAGCAGTTCTTC.

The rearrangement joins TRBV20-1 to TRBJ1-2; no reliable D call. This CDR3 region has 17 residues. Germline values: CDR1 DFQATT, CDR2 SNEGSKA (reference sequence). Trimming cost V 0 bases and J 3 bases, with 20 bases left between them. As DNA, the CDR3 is TGCAGTGCTAGAGATCAGTGGACTCCCCTCGGCCACTATGGCTACACCTTC. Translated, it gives CSARDQWTPLGHYGYTF.

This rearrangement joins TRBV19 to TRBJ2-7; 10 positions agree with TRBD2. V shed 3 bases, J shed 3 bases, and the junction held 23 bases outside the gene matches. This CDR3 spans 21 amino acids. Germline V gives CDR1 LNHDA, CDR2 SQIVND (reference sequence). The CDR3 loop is CASSIRRKVPFLAGEGYEQYF. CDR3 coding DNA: TGTGCCAGTAGTATCCGACGGAAAGTCCCTTTCCTAGCGGGAGAGGGCTACGAGCAGTACTTC.

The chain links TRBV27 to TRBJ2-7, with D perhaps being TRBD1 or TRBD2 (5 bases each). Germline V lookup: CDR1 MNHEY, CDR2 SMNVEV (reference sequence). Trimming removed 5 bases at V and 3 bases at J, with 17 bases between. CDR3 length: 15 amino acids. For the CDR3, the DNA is TGTGCCAGCAGTCTACCAGGGAGACCATTCTACGAGCAGTACTTC. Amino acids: CASSLPGRPFYEQYF.

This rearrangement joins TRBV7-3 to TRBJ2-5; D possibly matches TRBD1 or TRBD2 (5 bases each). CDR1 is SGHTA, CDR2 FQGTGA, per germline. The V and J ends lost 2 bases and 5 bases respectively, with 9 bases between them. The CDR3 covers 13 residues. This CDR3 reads CASSLSGAETQYF. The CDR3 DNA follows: TGTGCCAGCAGCTTATCCGGGGCGGAGACCCAGTACTTC.

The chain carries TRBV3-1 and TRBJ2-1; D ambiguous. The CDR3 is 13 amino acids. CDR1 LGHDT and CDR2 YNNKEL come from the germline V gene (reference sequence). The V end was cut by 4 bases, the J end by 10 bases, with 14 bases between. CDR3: CASSPFLSTEQFF. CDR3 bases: TGTGCCAGCAGCCCTTTCCTTAGCACCGAGCAGTTCTTC.

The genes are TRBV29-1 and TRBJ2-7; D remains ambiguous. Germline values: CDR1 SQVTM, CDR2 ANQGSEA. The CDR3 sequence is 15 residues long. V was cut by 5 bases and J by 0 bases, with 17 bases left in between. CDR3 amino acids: CSVWAEDLSSYEQYF. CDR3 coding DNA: TGCAGCGTTTGGGCCGAGGATTTAAGCTCCTACGAGCAGTACTTC.

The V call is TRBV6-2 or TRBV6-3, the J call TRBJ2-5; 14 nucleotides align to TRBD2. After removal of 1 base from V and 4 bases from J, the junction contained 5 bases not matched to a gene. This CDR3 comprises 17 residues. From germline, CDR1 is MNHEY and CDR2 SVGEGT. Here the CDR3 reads CASSYWGTSGSRETQYF. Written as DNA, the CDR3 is TGTGCCAGCAGTTACTGGGGGACTAGCGGGAGCAGAGAGACCCAGTACTTC.

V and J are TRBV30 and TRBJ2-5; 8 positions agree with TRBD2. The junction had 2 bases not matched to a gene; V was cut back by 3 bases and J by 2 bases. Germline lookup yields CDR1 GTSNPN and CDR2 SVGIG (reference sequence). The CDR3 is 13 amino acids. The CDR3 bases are TGTGCCTGGAGATCGGGAGGGCAAGAGACCCAGTACTTC. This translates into CAWRSGGQETQYF.

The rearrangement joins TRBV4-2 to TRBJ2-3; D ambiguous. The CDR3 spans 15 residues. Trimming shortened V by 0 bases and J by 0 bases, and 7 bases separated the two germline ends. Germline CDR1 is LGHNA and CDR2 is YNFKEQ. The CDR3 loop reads CASSQEIGSTDTQYF. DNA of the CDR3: TGTGCCAGCAGCCAAGAGATTGGAAGCACAGATACGCAGTATTTT.

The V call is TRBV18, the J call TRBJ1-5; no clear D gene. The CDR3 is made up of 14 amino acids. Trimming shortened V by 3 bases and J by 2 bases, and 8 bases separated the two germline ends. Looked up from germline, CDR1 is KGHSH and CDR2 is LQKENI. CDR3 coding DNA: TGTGCCAGCTCACCTTATAAAGGCAATCAGCCCCAGCATTTT. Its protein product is CASSPYKGNQPQHF. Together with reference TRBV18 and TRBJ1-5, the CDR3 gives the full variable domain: NAGVMQNPRHLVRRRGQEARLRCSPMKGHSHVYWYRQLPEEGLKFMVYLQKENIIDESGMPKERFSAEFPKEGPSILRIQQVVRGDSAAYFCASSPYKGNQPQHFGDGTRLSIL.

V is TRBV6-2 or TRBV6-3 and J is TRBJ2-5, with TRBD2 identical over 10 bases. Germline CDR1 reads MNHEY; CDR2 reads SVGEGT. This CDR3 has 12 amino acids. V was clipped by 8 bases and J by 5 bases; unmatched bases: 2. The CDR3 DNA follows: TGTGCCAGCTCTAGCGGGAGTGAGACCCAGTACTTC. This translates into CASSSGSETQYF.

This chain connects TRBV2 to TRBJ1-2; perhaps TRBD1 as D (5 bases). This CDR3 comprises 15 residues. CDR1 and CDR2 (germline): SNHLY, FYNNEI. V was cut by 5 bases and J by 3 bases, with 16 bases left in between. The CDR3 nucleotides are TGTGCCAGCAGTTTCTTCCAGGGAGGGCACTATGGCTACACCTTC. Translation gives CASSFFQGGHYGYTF.

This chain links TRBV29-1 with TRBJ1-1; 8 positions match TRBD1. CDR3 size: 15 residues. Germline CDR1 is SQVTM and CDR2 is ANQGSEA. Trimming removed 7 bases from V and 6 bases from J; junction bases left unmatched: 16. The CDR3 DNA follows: TGCAGCGCAAACTACGCCGGGACAGGCATACCTGAAGCTTTCTTT. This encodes CSANYAGTGIPEAFF.

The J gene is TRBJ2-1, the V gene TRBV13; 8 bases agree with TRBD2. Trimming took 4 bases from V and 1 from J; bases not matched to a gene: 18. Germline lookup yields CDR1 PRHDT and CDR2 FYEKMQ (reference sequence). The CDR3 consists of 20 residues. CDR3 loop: CASSSLRLAQREESYNEQFF. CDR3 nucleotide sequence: TGTGCCAGCAGCTCCCTCAGACTAGCGCAGAGAGAAGAATCCTACAATGAGCAGTTCTTC.